Reported below is one T cell receptor beta chain. Its antigen is currently unknown. The table came from immunoSEQ multiplex PCR; TCRdb's copy has only in-frame clones and leaves some out. Among millions of clones, 90% to 95% were seen once, and the ten largest hold about 0.13%. The sample is drawn from a study of shared clonotypes between healthy human individuals. Study information: Serving as donors were two women and a few men, whose ages spanned 18 to 49. Broader study findings: Generation probabilities of non-shared clonotypes were lower (relative to those shared by all four donors). For naive CD4 cells, roughly 4.8% of clonotypes were shared across a few donors. Memory subsets generally showed smaller estimated richness than naive subsets did.

In germline, CDR1 is MNHNS, CDR2 SASEGT. The length of the CDR3 is 14 residues. Trimming at V came to 6 bases and at J to 5 bases, leaving 4 bases not matched to a gene. The sequence was collected from a man aged 18 to 29 in good health. The chain has TRBV6-1 and TRBJ1-5; 10 bases line up with TRBD1. The sequenced sample consisted of naive CD4+ T cells sorted from blood. Subset described: CD45RA+ positively selected. The DNA of the CDR3 is TGTGCCAGCAGAAGACAGGGGGCCGATCAGCCCCAGCATTTT. It yields the protein CASRRQGADQPQHF.